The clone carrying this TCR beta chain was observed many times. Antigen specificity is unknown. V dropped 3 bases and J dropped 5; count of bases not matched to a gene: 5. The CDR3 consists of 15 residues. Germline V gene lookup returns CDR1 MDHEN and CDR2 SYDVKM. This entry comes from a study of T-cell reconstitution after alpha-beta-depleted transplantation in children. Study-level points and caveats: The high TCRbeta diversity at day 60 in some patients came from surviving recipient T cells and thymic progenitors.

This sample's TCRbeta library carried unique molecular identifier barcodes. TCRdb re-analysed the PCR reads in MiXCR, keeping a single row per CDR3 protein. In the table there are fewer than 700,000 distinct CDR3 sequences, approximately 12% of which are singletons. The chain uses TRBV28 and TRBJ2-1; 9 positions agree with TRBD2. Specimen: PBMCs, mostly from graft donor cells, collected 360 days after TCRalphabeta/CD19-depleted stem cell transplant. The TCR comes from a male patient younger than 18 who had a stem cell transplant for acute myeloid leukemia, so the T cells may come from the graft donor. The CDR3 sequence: CASSFWREGNNEQFF. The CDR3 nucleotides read TGTGCCAGCAGTTTCTGGCGGGAGGGCAACAATGAGCAGTTCTTC.